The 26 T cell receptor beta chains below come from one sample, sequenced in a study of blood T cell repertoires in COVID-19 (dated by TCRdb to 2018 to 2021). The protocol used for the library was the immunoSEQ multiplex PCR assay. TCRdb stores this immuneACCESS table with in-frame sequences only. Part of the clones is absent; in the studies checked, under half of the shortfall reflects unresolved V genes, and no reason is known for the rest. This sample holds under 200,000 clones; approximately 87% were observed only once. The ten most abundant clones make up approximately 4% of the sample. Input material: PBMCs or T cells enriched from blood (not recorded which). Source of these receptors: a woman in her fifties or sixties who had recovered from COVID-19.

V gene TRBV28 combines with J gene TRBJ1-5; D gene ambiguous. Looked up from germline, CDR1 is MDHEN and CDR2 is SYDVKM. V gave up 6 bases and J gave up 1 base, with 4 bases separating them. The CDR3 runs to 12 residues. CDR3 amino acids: CASRESNQPQHF. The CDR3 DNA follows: TGTGCCAGCAGGGAGAGCAATCAGCCCCAGCATTTT.

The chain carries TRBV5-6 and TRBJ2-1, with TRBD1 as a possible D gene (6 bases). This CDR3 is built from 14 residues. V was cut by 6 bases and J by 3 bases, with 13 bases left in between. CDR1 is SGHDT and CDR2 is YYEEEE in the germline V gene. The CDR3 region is CASKRGTHYNEQFF. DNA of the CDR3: TGTGCCAGCAAGAGAGGGACACACTACAATGAGCAGTTCTTC.

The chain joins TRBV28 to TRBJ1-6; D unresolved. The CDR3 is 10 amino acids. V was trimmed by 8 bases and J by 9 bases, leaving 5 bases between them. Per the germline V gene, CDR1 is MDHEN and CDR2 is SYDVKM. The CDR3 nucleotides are TGTGCCAGCGGGAGTTCACCCCTCCACTTT. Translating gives CASGSSPLHF.

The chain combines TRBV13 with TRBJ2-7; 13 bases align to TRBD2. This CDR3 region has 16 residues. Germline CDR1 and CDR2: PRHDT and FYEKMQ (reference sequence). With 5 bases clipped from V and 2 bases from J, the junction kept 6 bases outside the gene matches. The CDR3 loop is CASSAKGLAGAYEQYV. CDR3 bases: TGTGCCAGCAGCGCGAAAGGACTAGCGGGGGCCTACGAGCAGTACGTC.

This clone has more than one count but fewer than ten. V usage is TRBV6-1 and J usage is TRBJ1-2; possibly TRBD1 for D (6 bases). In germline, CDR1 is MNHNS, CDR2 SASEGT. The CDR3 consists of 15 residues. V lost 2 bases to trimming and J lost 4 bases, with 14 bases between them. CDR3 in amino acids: CASSEPGLRGYGYTF. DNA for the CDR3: TGTGCCAGCAGTGAACCGGGTCTCAGGGGCTATGGCTACACCTTC.

The CDR3 spells CASSPSGQGGRGYTF. The CDR3 DNA follows: TGTGCCAGCTCACCATCCGGACAGGGGGGCCGCGGCTACACCTTC. The chain employs TRBV18 and TRBJ1-2; 10 bases are a match to TRBD1. Trimming cost V 2 bases and J 8 bases; bases outside gene matches: 8. The CDR3 is made up of 15 amino acids. Germline CDR1 reads KGHSH; CDR2 reads LQKENI.

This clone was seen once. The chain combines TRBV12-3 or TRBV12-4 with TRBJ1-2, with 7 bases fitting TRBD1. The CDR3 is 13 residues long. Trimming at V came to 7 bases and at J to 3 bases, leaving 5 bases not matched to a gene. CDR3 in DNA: TGTGCCAGCACTACACAGGGGCACTATGGCTACACCTTC. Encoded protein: CASTTQGHYGYTF.

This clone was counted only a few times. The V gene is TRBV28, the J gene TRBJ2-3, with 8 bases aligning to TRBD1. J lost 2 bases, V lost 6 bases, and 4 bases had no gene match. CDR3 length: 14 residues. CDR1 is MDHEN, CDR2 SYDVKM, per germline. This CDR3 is CASRTTGATDTQYF. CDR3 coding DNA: TGTGCCAGCAGAACGACAGGGGCCACAGATACGCAGTATTTT.

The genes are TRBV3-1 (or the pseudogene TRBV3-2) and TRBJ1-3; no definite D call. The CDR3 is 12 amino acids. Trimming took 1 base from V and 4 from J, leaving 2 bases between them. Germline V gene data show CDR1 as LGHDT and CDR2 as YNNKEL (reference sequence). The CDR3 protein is CASSQAGNTIYF. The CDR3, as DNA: TGTGCCAGCAGCCAAGCGGGAAACACCATATATTTT.

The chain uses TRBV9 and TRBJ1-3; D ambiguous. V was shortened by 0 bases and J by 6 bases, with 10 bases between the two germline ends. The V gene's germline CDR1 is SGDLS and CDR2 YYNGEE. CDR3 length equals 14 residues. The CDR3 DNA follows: TGTGCCAGCAGCGTAGCTTTGAGGGAAAACACCATATATTTT. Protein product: CASSVALRENTIYF.

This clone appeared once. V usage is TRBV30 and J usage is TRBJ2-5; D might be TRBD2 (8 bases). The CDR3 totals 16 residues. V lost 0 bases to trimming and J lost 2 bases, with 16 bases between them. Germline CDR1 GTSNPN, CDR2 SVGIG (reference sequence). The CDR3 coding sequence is TGTGCCTGGAGTGTAGGGGGCGGGAGGCCGCAAGAGACCCAGTACTTC. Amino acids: CAWSVGGGRPQETQYF.

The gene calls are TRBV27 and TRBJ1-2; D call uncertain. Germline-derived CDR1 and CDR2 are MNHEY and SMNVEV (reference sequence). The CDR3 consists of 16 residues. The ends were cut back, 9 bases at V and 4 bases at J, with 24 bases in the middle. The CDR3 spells CASHALGTVRPYGYTF. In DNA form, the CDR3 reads TGTGCCAGTCATGCCTTAGGTACAGTCCGTCCCTATGGCTACACCTTC.

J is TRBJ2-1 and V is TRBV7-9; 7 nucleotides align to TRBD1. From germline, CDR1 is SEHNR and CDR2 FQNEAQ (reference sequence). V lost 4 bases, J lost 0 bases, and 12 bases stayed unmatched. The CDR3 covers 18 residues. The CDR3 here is CASSSIHRDRISYNEQFF. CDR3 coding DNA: TGTGCCAGCAGCTCAATTCACCGGGACAGAATCTCCTACAATGAGCAGTTCTTC. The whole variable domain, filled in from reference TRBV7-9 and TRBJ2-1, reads DTGVSQNPRHKITKRGQNVTFRCDPISEHNRLYWYRQTLGQGPEFLTYFQNEAQLEKSRLLSDRFSAERPKGSFSTLEIQRTEQGDSAMYLCASSSIHRDRISYNEQFFGPGTRLTVL.

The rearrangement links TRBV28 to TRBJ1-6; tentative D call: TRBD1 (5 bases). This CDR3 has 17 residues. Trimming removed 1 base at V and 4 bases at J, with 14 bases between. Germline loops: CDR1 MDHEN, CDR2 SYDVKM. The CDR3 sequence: CASSLSPMEGYNSPLHF. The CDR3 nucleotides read TGTGCCAGCAGTTTATCCCCCATGGAGGGGTATAATTCACCCCTCCACTTT.

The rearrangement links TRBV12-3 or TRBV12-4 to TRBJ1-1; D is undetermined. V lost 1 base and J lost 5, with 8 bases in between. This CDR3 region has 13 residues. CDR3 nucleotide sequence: TGTGCCAGCAGTTTAGGACGGAGGACTGAAGCTTTCTTT. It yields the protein CASSLGRRTEAFF.

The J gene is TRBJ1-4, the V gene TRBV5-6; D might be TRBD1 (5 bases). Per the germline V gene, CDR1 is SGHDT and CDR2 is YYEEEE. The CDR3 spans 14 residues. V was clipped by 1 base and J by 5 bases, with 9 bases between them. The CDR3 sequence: CASSLYGGNEKLFF. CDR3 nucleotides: TGTGCCAGCAGCTTGTACGGGGGAAATGAAAAACTGTTTTTT.

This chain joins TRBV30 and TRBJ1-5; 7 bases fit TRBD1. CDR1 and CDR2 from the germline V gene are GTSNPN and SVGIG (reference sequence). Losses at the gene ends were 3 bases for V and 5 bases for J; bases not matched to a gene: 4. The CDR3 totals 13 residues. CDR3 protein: CAWSTGEHQPQHF. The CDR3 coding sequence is TGTGCCTGGAGCACAGGGGAGCATCAGCCCCAGCATTTT.

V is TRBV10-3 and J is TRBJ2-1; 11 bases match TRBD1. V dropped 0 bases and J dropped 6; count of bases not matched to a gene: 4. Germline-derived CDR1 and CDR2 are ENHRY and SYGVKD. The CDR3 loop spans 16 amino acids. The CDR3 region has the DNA TGTGCCATCAGTGAGTCTACGGGACAGGGGGTCAATGAGCAGTTCTTC. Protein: CAISESTGQGVNEQFF.

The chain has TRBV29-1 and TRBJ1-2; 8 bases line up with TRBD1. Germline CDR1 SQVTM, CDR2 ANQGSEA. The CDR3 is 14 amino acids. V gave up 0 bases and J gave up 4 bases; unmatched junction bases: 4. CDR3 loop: CSVEETGGIYGYTF. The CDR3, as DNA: TGCAGCGTTGAAGAAACAGGGGGGATCTATGGCTACACCTTC.

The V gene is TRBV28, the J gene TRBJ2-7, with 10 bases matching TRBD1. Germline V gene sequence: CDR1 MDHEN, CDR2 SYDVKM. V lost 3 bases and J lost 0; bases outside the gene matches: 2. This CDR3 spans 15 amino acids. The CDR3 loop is CASSLGQGSSYEQYV. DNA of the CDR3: TGTGCCAGCAGTTTGGGACAGGGGAGCTCCTACGAGCAGTACGTC.

The DNA for the CDR3 is TGTGCCTGGAGGAAGCAGGGGAACTATGGCTACACCTTC. The encoded protein is CAWRKQGNYGYTF. The chain joins TRBV30 to TRBJ1-2; the D gene is possibly TRBD1 (6 bases). This CDR3 has 13 residues. V lost 3 bases, J lost 2 bases, and 10 bases lay in between. Looked up from germline, CDR1 is GTSNPN and CDR2 is SVGIG (reference sequence).

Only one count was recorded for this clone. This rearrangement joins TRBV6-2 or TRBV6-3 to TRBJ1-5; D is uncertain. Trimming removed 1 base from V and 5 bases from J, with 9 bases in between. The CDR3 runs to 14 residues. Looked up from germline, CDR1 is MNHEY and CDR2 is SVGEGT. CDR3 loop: CASSYFDKHQPQHF. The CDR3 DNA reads TGTGCCAGCAGTTACTTTGACAAACATCAGCCCCAGCATTTT.

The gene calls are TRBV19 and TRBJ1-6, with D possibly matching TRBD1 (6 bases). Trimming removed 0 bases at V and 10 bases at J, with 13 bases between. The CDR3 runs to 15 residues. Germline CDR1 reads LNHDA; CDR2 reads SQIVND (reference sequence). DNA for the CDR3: TGTGCCAGTAGTATAGATCAGGGGATGGGCTCACCCCTCCACTTT. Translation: CASSIDQGMGSPLHF.

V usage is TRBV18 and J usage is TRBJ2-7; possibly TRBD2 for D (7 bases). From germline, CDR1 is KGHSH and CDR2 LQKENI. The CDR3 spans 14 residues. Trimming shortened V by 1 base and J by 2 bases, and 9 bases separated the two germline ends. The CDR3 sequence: CASSPQGGAYEQYV. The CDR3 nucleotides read TGTGCCAGCTCACCACAGGGGGGGGCCTACGAGCAGTACGTC.

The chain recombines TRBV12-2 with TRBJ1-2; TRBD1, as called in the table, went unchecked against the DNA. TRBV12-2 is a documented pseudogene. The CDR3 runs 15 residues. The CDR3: CASRFLDRGNYGYTF. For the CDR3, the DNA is TGTGCAAGTCGCTTTTTGGACAGGGGAAACTATGGCTACACCTTC.

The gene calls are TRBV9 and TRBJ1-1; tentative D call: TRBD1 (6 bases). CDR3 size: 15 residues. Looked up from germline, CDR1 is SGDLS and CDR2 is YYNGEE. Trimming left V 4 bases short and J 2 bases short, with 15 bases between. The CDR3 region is CASSFADRLNTEAFF. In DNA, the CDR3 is TGTGCCAGCAGCTTCGCGGACAGACTAAACACTGAAGCTTTCTTT.